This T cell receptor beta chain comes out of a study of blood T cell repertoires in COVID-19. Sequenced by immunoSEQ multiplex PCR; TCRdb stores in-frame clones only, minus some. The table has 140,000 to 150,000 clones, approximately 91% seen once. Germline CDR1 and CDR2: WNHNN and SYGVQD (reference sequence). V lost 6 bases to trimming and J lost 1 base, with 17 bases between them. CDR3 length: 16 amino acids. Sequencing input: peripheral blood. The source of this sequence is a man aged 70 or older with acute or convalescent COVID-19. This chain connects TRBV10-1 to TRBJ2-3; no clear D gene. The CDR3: CASSPASFRGTDTQYF. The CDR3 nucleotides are TGCGCCAGCAGCCCAGCTTCCTTCCGGGGCACAGATACGCAGTATTTT.